Presented here are 3 T cell receptor beta chains from one specimen sequenced in a study of CD4 T cells in relation to SARS-CoV-2 and coronaviruses. Their antigen targets remain unknown. TCRdb's copy holds only in-frame clones and misses some; the assay was immunoSEQ multiplex PCR. The table lists 24,000 or so clones, around 80% of them singletons. The unexposed donors gave CD4+ T cells in about 2011-2018, prior to COVID-19. After around nine days of culture, CD4+ T cells were isolated. The sample consisted of CD4+ T cells from PBMCs, cultured in vitro. The receptors shown here come from a human donor in good health.

The chain has TRBV5-5 and TRBJ2-7; no clear D gene. Per germline, CDR1 SGHKS and CDR2 YYEKEE (reference sequence). The CDR3 runs 14 residues. V shed 3 bases and J shed 1 base, with 11 bases lying between them. CDR3 amino acids: CASSYYRQSYEQYF. Here the CDR3 DNA reads TGTGCCAGCAGCTACTATCGACAATCCTACGAGCAGTACTTC.

The chain combines TRBV6-6 with TRBJ2-3, with D perhaps matching TRBD2 (6 bases). From germline, CDR1 is MNHNY and CDR2 SVGAGI (reference sequence). The CDR3 has 16 residues. V was trimmed by 0 bases and J by 6 bases, leaving 16 bases between them. CDR3 loop: CASSYSPSGVGDTQYF. The CDR3 nucleotides are TGTGCCAGCAGTTACTCCCCTTCGGGGGTGGGTGATACGCAGTATTTT.

This chain uses TRBV19 with TRBJ2-2; TRBD1 matches 10 bases. Germline V gene data show CDR1 as LNHDA and CDR2 as SQIVND (reference sequence). The CDR3 has 16 amino acids. Germline trimming cut 8 bases from V and 3 bases from J; bases unmatched to any gene: 9. The CDR3: CASSPIDRGHTGELFF. The CDR3 DNA reads as TGTGCCAGTTCTCCCATCGACAGGGGGCACACCGGGGAGCTGTTTTTT.